This T cell receptor (beta chain) came from a study of blood T cell repertoires in COVID-19. Study in general: Samples came from the United States, Italy and Spain, spanning acute and convalescent COVID-19.

V was cut by 5 bases and J by 4 bases, with 23 bases left in between. This CDR3 comprises 17 residues. Germline V CDR1 and CDR2: LNHDA, SQIVND (reference sequence). The repertoire was sequenced with immunoSEQ multiplex PCR; TCRdb's copy has only in-frame clones and lacks some. Of approximately 380,000 clones detected, 85% appear once; the ten largest clones hold about 3.6%. This clone has more than one count but fewer than ten. The chain joins TRBV19 to TRBJ2-5, with D perhaps matching TRBD1 (5 bases). The sample comprised peripheral blood. This sequence originates from a woman aged 18-29 years with acute or convalescent COVID-19. The CDR3 sequence: CASSSRVSRLQGETQYF. The DNA of the CDR3 is TGTGCCAGTAGTTCCCGGGTTAGTCGTTTGCAGGGAGAGACCCAGTACTTC.